This is a list of T cell receptor beta chains from one sample in a study of blood T cells in healthy people across ages. TCRdb re-derived calls from the 5' RACE reads in MiXCR, one entry per CDR3 protein. The sample has more than 900,000 distinct CDR3 sequences; roughly 29% are singletons. The same specimen was also included in a second study, on T cells of mothers and their children.

Source material: blood. Receptors originate from a woman in her thirties or forties in good health. Each CDR3 is given with its conserved first and last residue. The D gene is left open where the match is weak. Only part of the rows carry a size: once, few, many, or a class if the clone is expanded.

clone_size: many
v_call: TRBV28
d_call: TRBD2
j_call: TRBJ2-7
cdr3_nt: TGTGCCAGCGCAACTGTGGGCGGGGGCTACGAGCAGTACTTC
cdr3_aa: CASATVGGGYEQYF

clone_size: many
v_call: TRBV6-5
d_call: NA
j_call: TRBJ2-7
cdr3_nt: TGTGCCAGCAGTTCGACGACCTCAGATTCCTACGAGCAGTACTTC
cdr3_aa: CASSSTTSDSYEQYF

clone_size: NA
v_call: TRBV7-2
d_call: NA
j_call: TRBJ1-4
cdr3_nt: TGTGCCAGCAGCTACGTCCCGGGCTCAACTAATGAAAAACTGTTTTTT
cdr3_aa: CASSYVPGSTNEKLFF

clone_size: many
v_call: TRBV7-3
d_call: TRBD2
j_call: TRBJ2-1
cdr3_nt: TGTGCCAGCAGCTTAATCGGCGGGGGGGTCTCCTACAATGAGCAGTTCTTC
cdr3_aa: CASSLIGGGVSYNEQFF

clone_size: NA
v_call: TRBV7-2
d_call: TRBD1
j_call: TRBJ1-1
cdr3_nt: TGTGCCAGCAGCACGGACAGGGGGCAAGCTTTCTTT
cdr3_aa: CASSTDRGQAFF

clone_size: many
v_call: TRBV4-2
d_call: NA
j_call: TRBJ2-3
cdr3_nt: TGTGCCAGCAGCCAAGATTATGGTGAAGCGGATACGCAGTATTTT
cdr3_aa: CASSQDYGEADTQYF

clone_size: NA
v_call: TRBV19
d_call: NA
j_call: TRBJ2-5
cdr3_nt: TGTGCCAGTAGTATAAGTCGGGGACGGGAGACCCAGTACTTC
cdr3_aa: CASSISRGRETQYF

clone_size: many
v_call: TRBV15
d_call: NA
j_call: TRBJ2-7
cdr3_nt: TGTGCCACCAGCCGAGGGGGGCCCAAGACTAGCCATTCCTACGAGCAGTACTTC
cdr3_aa: CATSRGGPKTSHSYEQYF

clone_size: few
v_call: TRBV20-1
d_call: NA
j_call: TRBJ1-5
cdr3_nt: TGCAGTGCTAGAGATGATCAGGGCCCATGGGGCAATCAGCCCCAGCATTTT
cdr3_aa: CSARDDQGPWGNQPQHF

clone_size: NA
v_call: TRBV7-2
d_call: NA
j_call: TRBJ1-6
cdr3_nt: TGTGCCAGCAGCCATGGACAGCATAATTCACCCCTCCACTTT
cdr3_aa: CASSHGQHNSPLHF

clone_size: many
v_call: TRBV7-2
d_call: TRBD2
j_call: TRBJ2-1
cdr3_nt: TGTGCCAGCAGCCAAGGGAGACTAGCGGGGGCTCGTGAGCAGTTCTTC
cdr3_aa: CASSQGRLAGAREQFF

clone_size: many
v_call: TRBV29-1
d_call: NA
j_call: TRBJ2-7
cdr3_nt: TGCAGCGTTGTGGTCACAGGGTCCTACGAGCAGTACTTC
cdr3_aa: CSVVVTGSYEQYF

clone_size: NA
v_call: TRBV7-2
d_call: TRBD2
j_call: TRBJ2-3
cdr3_nt: TGTGCCAGCAGCCCCCTAGCGGGGGGCCAGGGAGATACGCAGTATTTT
cdr3_aa: CASSPLAGGQGDTQYF

clone_size: NA
v_call: TRBV19
d_call: NA
j_call: TRBJ1-2
cdr3_nt: TGTGCCAGTACCCCGGGCGGATATAACTATGGCTACACCTTC
cdr3_aa: CASTPGGYNYGYTF

clone_size: few
v_call: TRBV20-1
d_call: NA
j_call: TRBJ2-7
cdr3_nt: TGCAGTGCTAGCCCTCCGGACAGATACGAGCAGTACTTC
cdr3_aa: CSASPPDRYEQYF

clone_size: few
v_call: TRBV12-3/TRBV12-4
d_call: NA
j_call: TRBJ2-3
cdr3_nt: TGTGCCAGCAACGTAGGACGGGATACGCAGTATTTT
cdr3_aa: CASNVGRDTQYF

clone_size: few
v_call: TRBV28
d_call: TRBD1
j_call: TRBJ1-1
cdr3_nt: TGTGCCAGCAGTTTAGGCGGGACAGGGAACACTGAAGCTTTCTTT
cdr3_aa: CASSLGGTGNTEAFF

clone_size: few
v_call: TRBV7-2
d_call: TRBD1
j_call: TRBJ1-4
cdr3_nt: TGTGCCAGCAGCTGGGGTCGGACAGGTTTTAATGAAAAACTGTTTTTT
cdr3_aa: CASSWGRTGFNEKLFF

clone_size: many
v_call: TRBV18
d_call: NA
j_call: TRBJ2-5
cdr3_nt: TGTGCCAGCTCTGATTGGACGGGACAAGAGACCCAGTACTTC
cdr3_aa: CASSDWTGQETQYF

clone_size: NA
v_call: TRBV20-1
d_call: NA
j_call: TRBJ2-7
cdr3_nt: TGCAGTGCCCCCGACAGCCGCACCTGCGAGCAGTACTTC
cdr3_aa: CSAPDSRTCEQYF

clone_size: NA
v_call: TRBV18
d_call: NA
j_call: TRBJ2-5
cdr3_nt: TGTGCCAGCTCATCGCCGGCAGCGGAAGAGACCCAGTACTTC
cdr3_aa: CASSSPAAEETQYF

clone_size: many
v_call: TRBV7-2
d_call: TRBD2
j_call: TRBJ2-5
cdr3_nt: TGTGCCAGCAGGCAGACTAGCGGAGGGGAGACCCAGTACTTC
cdr3_aa: CASRQTSGGETQYF

clone_size: NA
v_call: TRBV6-1
d_call: TRBD2
j_call: TRBJ2-7
cdr3_nt: TGTGCCAGCAGTGAAGAGGCTAGCGGGAGCTACGAGCAGTACTTC
cdr3_aa: CASSEEASGSYEQYF

clone_size: few
v_call: TRBV6-5
d_call: NA
j_call: TRBJ1-2
cdr3_nt: TGTGCCAGCAGCGGGGGGGGGAGTGGCGATGGCTACACCTTC
cdr3_aa: CASSGGGSGDGYTF

clone_size: many
v_call: TRBV7-2
d_call: TRBD1
j_call: TRBJ2-1
cdr3_nt: TGTGCCAGCAGTCAGGACAGGGTGTCGTACAATGAGCAGTTCTTC
cdr3_aa: CASSQDRVSYNEQFF

clone_size: NA
v_call: TRBV5-1
d_call: TRBD1
j_call: TRBJ2-7
cdr3_nt: TGCGCCAGCAGCTGGGGGCCGGGACAGACTTCCTACGAGCAGTACTTC
cdr3_aa: CASSWGPGQTSYEQYF

clone_size: once
v_call: TRBV27
d_call: NA
j_call: TRBJ2-1
cdr3_nt: TGTGCCAGCAGGTCCGGACAGAAGCTATCCAATGAGCAGTTCTTC
cdr3_aa: CASRSGQKLSNEQFF

clone_size: few
v_call: TRBV29-1
d_call: NA
j_call: TRBJ2-7
cdr3_nt: TGCAGCGTAGCGGATGACAGGCCTCCGTACGAGCAGTACTTC
cdr3_aa: CSVADDRPPYEQYF

clone_size: few
v_call: TRBV12-3/TRBV12-4
d_call: NA
j_call: TRBJ1-5
cdr3_nt: TGTGCCAGCAGTAATACCGGGGGCAATCAGCCCCAGCATTTT
cdr3_aa: CASSNTGGNQPQHF

clone_size: NA
v_call: TRBV5-1
d_call: NA
j_call: TRBJ1-5
cdr3_nt: TGCGCCAGCAGCTTAGGGGATCATAGCAATCAGCCCCAGCATTTT
cdr3_aa: CASSLGDHSNQPQHF

clone_size: NA
v_call: TRBV27
d_call: NA
j_call: TRBJ2-7
cdr3_nt: TGTGCCAGCAGTTTACGCGGGCATGCCTACGAGCAGTACTTC
cdr3_aa: CASSLRGHAYEQYF

clone_size: few
v_call: TRBV29-1
d_call: NA
j_call: TRBJ1-1
cdr3_nt: TGCAGCGTGCGTCGGCGATTGAACACTGAAGCTTTCTTT
cdr3_aa: CSVRRRLNTEAFF

clone_size: many
v_call: TRBV13
d_call: NA
j_call: TRBJ2-7
cdr3_nt: TGTGCCAGCAGCCTTGGAACAGGGCGGTTCTACGAGCAGTACTTC
cdr3_aa: CASSLGTGRFYEQYF

clone_size: few
v_call: TRBV5-1
d_call: NA
j_call: TRBJ2-7
cdr3_nt: TGCGCCAGCAGCTTGTCGTGGGGAACCTACGAGCAGTACTTC
cdr3_aa: CASSLSWGTYEQYF

clone_size: NA
v_call: TRBV5-1
d_call: NA
j_call: TRBJ2-7
cdr3_nt: TGCGCCAGCAGCTATCAGACTCCCGGGTACGAGCAGTACTTC
cdr3_aa: CASSYQTPGYEQYF

clone_size: NA
v_call: TRBV5-1
d_call: TRBD2
j_call: TRBJ2-4
cdr3_nt: TGCGCCAGCAGCCGTGGGACTAGCGGGGAGAGGGGCAAAAACATTCAGTACTTC
cdr3_aa: CASSRGTSGERGKNIQYF

clone_size: many
v_call: TRBV3-1
d_call: TRBD1
j_call: TRBJ2-7
cdr3_nt: TGTGCCAGCAGCCAAGGCACCAGGGGGTACGAGCAGTACTTC
cdr3_aa: CASSQGTRGYEQYF

clone_size: NA
v_call: TRBV24-1
d_call: NA
j_call: TRBJ1-5
cdr3_nt: TGTGCCACCAGTCGGGAAAGCAATCAGCCCCAGCATTTT
cdr3_aa: CATSRESNQPQHF

clone_size: many
v_call: TRBV28
d_call: NA
j_call: TRBJ2-1
cdr3_nt: TGTGCCAGCAGTAGGGTTCGCAATGAGCAGTTCTTC
cdr3_aa: CASSRVRNEQFF

clone_size: many
v_call: TRBV7-9
d_call: NA
j_call: TRBJ2-5
cdr3_nt: TGTGCCAGCAGCTCGCCCACCCAAGGTTACCAAGAGACCCAGTACTTC
cdr3_aa: CASSSPTQGYQETQYF

clone_size: many
v_call: TRBV7-3
d_call: NA
j_call: TRBJ1-2
cdr3_nt: TGTGCCAGCAGCCCACAGGCCGGGGTTAACTATGGCTACACCTTC
cdr3_aa: CASSPQAGVNYGYTF

clone_size: NA
v_call: TRBV10-3
d_call: TRBD2
j_call: TRBJ2-1
cdr3_nt: TGTGCCATCACTCTCACGGGTAGCGGGGAGGGTGAGCAGTTCTTC
cdr3_aa: CAITLTGSGEGEQFF

clone_size: NA
v_call: TRBV7-2
d_call: TRBD1
j_call: TRBJ1-5
cdr3_nt: TGTGCCAGCAGCTTAGCATTACCAGGACAGGGAAGCAATCAGCCCCAGCATTTT
cdr3_aa: CASSLALPGQGSNQPQHF

clone_size: few
v_call: TRBV7-7
d_call: TRBD1
j_call: TRBJ2-5
cdr3_nt: TGTGCTAGCAGCCGAGGGGGCTTGGGGGAGACCCAGTACTTC
cdr3_aa: CASSRGGLGETQYF

clone_size: NA
v_call: TRBV28
d_call: NA
j_call: TRBJ1-2
cdr3_nt: TGTGCCAGCAGTTTGCCGTCGTTGACAGTCCCGATTGGCTACACCTTC
cdr3_aa: CASSLPSLTVPIGYTF

clone_size: many
v_call: TRBV12-3/TRBV12-4
d_call: NA
j_call: TRBJ2-7
cdr3_nt: TGTGCCAGCAGCTTCGCCGTGGGGGCCGGGTACGAGCAGTACTTC
cdr3_aa: CASSFAVGAGYEQYF

clone_size: NA
v_call: TRBV10-3
d_call: NA
j_call: TRBJ1-2
cdr3_nt: TGTGCCATCTCGGCCCAGGCAGGGGAGGCTAACTATGGCTACACCTTC
cdr3_aa: CAISAQAGEANYGYTF

clone_size: few
v_call: TRBV2
d_call: NA
j_call: TRBJ1-1
cdr3_nt: TGTGCCAGCAGTGAAATCTCTTACATAAACACTGAAGCTTTCTTT
cdr3_aa: CASSEISYINTEAFF

clone_size: few
v_call: TRBV7-3
d_call: NA
j_call: TRBJ2-3
cdr3_nt: TGTGCCAGCAGCTCGGAGGGGCTAGTCCGGTATTTT
cdr3_aa: CASSSEGLVRYF

clone_size: many
v_call: TRBV11-1
d_call: TRBD1
j_call: TRBJ2-7
cdr3_nt: TGTGCCAGCAGCTTTTTTGTGGGGACAGCAGACTACGAGCAGTACTTC
cdr3_aa: CASSFFVGTADYEQYF

clone_size: many
v_call: TRBV5-1
d_call: NA
j_call: TRBJ2-3
cdr3_nt: TGCGCCAGCAGCTCGGGGGCGCTTCGGACAGATACGCAGTATTTT
cdr3_aa: CASSSGALRTDTQYF

clone_size: NA
v_call: TRBV28
d_call: TRBD1
j_call: TRBJ1-5
cdr3_nt: TGTGCCAGCAGTTGGGCCAGACGGACAGGGGTATTTTTTCTAAATCAGCCCCAGCATTTT
cdr3_aa: CASSWARRTGVFFLNQPQHF

clone_size: NA
v_call: TRBV28
d_call: TRBD1
j_call: TRBJ1-2
cdr3_nt: TGTGCCAGCAGTCGCGCCGGGACAGGGTTTGGCTACACCTTC
cdr3_aa: CASSRAGTGFGYTF

clone_size: many
v_call: TRBV29-1
d_call: NA
j_call: TRBJ2-1
cdr3_nt: TGCAGCGTTGCAGGATTCTCCTACAATGAGCAGTTCTTC
cdr3_aa: CSVAGFSYNEQFF

clone_size: NA
v_call: TRBV15
d_call: NA
j_call: TRBJ1-2
cdr3_nt: TGTGCCACCAGCAGAGATCGGGGTGGCTACACCTTC
cdr3_aa: CATSRDRGGYTF

clone_size: NA
v_call: TRBV2
d_call: TRBD1
j_call: TRBJ2-7
cdr3_nt: TGTGCCAGCAGGGGACAGGGTAGCAATGAGCAGTACTTC
cdr3_aa: CASRGQGSNEQYF